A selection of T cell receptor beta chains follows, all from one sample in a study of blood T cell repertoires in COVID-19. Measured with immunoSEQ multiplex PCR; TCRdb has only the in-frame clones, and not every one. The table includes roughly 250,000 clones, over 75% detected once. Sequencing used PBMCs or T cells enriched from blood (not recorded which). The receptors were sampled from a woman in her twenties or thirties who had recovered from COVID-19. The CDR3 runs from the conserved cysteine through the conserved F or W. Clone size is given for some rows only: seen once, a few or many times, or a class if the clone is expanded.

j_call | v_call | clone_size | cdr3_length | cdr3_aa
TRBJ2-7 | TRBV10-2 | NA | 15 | CASSESRTGDYEQYF
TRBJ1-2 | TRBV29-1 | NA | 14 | CSVEGGHQNYGYTF
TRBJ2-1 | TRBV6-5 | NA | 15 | CASSYPGTGETEQFF
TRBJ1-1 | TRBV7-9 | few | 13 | CASSSKSGTEAFF
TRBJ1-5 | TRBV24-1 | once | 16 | CATSDPGQGDNQPQHF
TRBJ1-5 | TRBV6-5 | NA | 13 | CASSPTGEPLQHF
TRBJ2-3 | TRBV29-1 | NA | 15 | CSVQNAGQLTDTQYF
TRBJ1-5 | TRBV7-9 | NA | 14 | CASSRDREVGPQHF
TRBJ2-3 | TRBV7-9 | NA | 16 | CASSFGANVGTDTQYF
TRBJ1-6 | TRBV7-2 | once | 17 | CASASGGYSTYNSPLHF
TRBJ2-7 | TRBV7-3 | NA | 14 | CASSLNTGSREQYF
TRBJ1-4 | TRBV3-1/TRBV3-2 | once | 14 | CASRRQGSNEKLFF
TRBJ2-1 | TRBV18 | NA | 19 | CASSPRIAGHPSSYNEQFF
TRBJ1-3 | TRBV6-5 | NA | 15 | CASTPLAASGNTIYF
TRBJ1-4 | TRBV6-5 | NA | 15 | CASTPRPQGNEKLFF
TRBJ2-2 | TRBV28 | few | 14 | CASKPRRDTGELFF
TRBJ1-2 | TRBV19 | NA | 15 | CASRWADRTNYGYTF
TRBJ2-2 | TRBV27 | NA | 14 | CASSISTMVRELFF
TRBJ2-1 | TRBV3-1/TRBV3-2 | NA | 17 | CASSQDVRAGAQNEQFF
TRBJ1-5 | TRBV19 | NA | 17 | CASTLSRGTLLNQPQHF
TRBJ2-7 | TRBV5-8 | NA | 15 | CASSSRRQGVYEQYF
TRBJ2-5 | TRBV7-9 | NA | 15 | CASSSPGQGRETQYF
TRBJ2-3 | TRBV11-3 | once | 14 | CASSLHTRSDTQYF